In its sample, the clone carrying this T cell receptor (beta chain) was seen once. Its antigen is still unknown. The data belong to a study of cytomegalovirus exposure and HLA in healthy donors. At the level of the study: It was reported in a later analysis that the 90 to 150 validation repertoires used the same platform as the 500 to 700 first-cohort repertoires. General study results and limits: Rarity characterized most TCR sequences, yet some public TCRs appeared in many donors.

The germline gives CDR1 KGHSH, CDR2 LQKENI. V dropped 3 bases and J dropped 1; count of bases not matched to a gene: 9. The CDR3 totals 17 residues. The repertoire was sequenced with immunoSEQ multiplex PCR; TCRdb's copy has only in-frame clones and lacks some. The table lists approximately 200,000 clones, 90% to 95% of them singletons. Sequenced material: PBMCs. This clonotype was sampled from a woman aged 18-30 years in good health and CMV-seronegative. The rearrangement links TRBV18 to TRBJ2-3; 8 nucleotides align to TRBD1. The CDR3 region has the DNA TGTGCCAGCTCACCCTTACCGAAGACAGGGGGCACAGATACGCAGTATTTT. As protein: CASSPLPKTGGTDTQYF.